This TCR beta chain was observed in a study of blood T cell repertoires in COVID-19. Assay: immunoSEQ multiplex PCR; the TCRdb copy retains only in-frame clones and omits some. The table shows about 200,000 clones, with 70% to 90% occurring only once. CDR1 and CDR2 from the germline V gene are SGHVS and FQNEAQ. The CDR3 runs 14 residues. V was cut by 1 base and J by 5 bases, with 9 bases left in between. A note on this clone: Other DNA sequences from this sample encode an identical CDR3 as well.

The clonotype was recovered from a woman between 70 and 85 years old with acute or convalescent COVID-19. The sample comprised peripheral blood. This chain joins TRBV7-8 and TRBJ1-5; no clear D gene. Written as DNA, the CDR3 is TGTGCCAGCAGCTTAGGCGGGTACGATCAGCCCCAGCATTTT. Translating gives CASSLGGYDQPQHF.